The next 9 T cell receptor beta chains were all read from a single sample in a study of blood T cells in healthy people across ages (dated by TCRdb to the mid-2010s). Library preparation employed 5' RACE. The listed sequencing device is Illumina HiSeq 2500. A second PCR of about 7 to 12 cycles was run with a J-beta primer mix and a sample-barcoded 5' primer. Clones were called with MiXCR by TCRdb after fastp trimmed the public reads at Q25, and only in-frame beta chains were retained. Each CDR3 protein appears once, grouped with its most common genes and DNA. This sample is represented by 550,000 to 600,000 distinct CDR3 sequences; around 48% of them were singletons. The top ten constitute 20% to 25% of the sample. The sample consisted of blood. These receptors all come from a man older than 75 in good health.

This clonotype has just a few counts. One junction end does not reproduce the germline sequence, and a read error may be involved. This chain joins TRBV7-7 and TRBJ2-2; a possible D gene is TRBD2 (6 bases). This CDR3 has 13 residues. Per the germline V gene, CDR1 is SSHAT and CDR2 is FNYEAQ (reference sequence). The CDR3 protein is CASSPSGGRELFF. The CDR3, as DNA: TGTGCTAGCAGCCCATCAGGCGGGAGGGAGCTGTTTTTT.

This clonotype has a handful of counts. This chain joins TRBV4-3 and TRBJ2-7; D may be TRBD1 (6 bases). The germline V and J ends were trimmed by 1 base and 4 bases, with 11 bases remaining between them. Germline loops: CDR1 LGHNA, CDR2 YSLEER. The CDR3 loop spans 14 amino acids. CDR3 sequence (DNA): TGCGCCAGCAGCCAAGTTGGCAGGGGTTACGAGCAGTACTTC. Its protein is CASSQVGRGYEQYF.

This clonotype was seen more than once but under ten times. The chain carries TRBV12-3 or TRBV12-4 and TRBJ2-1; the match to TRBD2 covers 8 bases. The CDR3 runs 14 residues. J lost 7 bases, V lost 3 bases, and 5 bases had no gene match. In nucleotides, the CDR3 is TGTGCCAGCAGTTTTGGCGGGGGGTGGAATGAGCAGTTCTTC. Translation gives CASSFGGGWNEQFF.

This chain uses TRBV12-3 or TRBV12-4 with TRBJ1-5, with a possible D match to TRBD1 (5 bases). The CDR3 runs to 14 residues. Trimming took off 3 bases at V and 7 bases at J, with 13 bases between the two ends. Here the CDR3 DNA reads TGTGCCAGCAGTTTTAGTTCAGGGCGACAGCCCCAGCATTTT. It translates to CASSFSSGRQPQHF.

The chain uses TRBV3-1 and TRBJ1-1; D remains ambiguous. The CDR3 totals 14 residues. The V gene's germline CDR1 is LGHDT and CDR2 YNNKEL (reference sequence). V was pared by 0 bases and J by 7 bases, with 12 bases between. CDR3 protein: CASSQEPETSEAFF. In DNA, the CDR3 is TGTGCCAGCAGCCAAGAGCCGGAGACAAGTGAAGCTTTCTTT.

The CDR3 loop reads CASRTTGSPLHF. The CDR3 DNA is TGTGCCAGCAGAACGACAGGTTCACCCCTCCACTTT. The chain combines TRBV7-9 with TRBJ1-6, with a tentative D call TRBD1 (6 bases). Germline CDR1 SEHNR, CDR2 FQNEAQ (reference sequence). This CDR3 has 12 amino acids. V dropped 6 bases and J dropped 9 bases, with 9 bases sitting between them.

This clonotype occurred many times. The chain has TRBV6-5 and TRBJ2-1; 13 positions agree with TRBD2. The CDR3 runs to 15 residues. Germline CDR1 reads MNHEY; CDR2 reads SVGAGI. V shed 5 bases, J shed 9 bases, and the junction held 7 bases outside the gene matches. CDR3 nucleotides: TGTGCCAGCAGTACACTAGCGGGGGGGCCGCCTGAGCAGTTCTTC. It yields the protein CASSTLAGGPPEQFF.

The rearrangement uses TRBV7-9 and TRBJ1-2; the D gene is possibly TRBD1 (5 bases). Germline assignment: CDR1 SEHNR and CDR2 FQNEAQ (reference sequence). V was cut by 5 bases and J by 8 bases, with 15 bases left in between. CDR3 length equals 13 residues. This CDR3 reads CASSPPGNDGYTF. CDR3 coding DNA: TGTGCCAGCAGCCCTCCAGGGAATGACGGCTACACCTTC.

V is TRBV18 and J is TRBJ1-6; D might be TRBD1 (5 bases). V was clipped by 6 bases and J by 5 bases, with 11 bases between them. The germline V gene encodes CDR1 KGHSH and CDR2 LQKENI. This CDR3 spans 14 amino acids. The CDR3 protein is CASSERRDNSPLHF. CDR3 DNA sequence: TGTGCCAGCTCGGAACGCAGGGATAATTCACCCCTCCACTTT.